The rows below give T cell receptor beta chains drawn from one sample of a study of blood T cell dynamics during melanoma immunotherapy. Data came from immunoSEQ multiplex PCR; TCRdb stores just in-frame clones and leaves some out. This table has approximately 500 clones, roughly 72% appearing once. Specimen: CD8+ T cells from blood, collected from a patient treated with checkpoint blockade. These TCRs come from a human donor with melanoma. Both conserved end residues are part of each CDR3. D genes are given only for firm matches.

d_gene	v_gene	CDR3aa
TRBD1	TRBV7-9	CASSHPPSGGVYEQYF
.	TRBV5-6	CASSPRGGVLYNEQFF
TRBD1	TRBV19	CASSIGTGSYEQYF
.	TRBV19	CASSLQTVNTEAFF
.	TRBV4-1	CASSQAGGLDTEAFF
.	TRBV5-6	CASSAQGEQYF
.	TRBV30	CAWSARVAPYEQYF
.	TRBV18	CASSPPTSGPNNEQFF
TRBD2	TRBV4-1	CASSQDGAASGGTLQETQYF
TRBD2	TRBV9	CASSPAGTGGPNGELFF
.	TRBV14	CASSQGSVTEAFF
.	TRBV7-9	CASSLGARTGNEQFF
.	TRBV4-1	CASSQEGGLEQYF
.	TRBV7-9	CASSSSTGELFF
TRBD2	TRBV7-6	CASSLPPAGLYNEQFF
TRBD2	TRBV28	CASSFPAGGGRETQYF
TRBD1	TRBV30	CAWSVGGQLYEQYF
TRBD2	TRBV29-1	CSVVGGLAGAYEQYF
.	TRBV11-2	CASSLAAGIYEQYF
.	TRBV10-2	CASSLLDGSTDTQYF
TRBD2	TRBV2	CASPGGGTYNEQFF
TRBD1	TRBV5-1	CASSLGDRGRVPEAFF